A single sample is the source of the 4 T cell receptor beta chains below, sequenced in a study of blood T cell repertoires in COVID-19 (dated by TCRdb to 2019 to 2021). The library was prepared using the immunoSEQ multiplex PCR assay. The immuneACCESS repertoire file appears here via TCRdb, limited to in-frame rearrangements. These files lack a portion of the clones; in checked studies, under half of the deficit traces to unresolved V genes, and the cause of the others is not known. This sample comprises about 200,000 clones, about nine tenths of them detected only once. Approximately 2% of the sample goes to the ten largest clones. The sample was peripheral blood. All receptors come from a man younger than 45 who had recovered from COVID-19.

The rearrangement joins TRBV6-4 to TRBJ1-1; possible D gene TRBD1, 6 bases. Trimming left V 2 bases short and J 3 bases short, with 10 bases between. This CDR3 spans 14 amino acids. CDR1 is MRHNA, CDR2 SNTAGT, per germline. CDR3 in amino acids: CASSDNRADTEAFF. The CDR3 nucleotides are TGTGCCAGCAGTGACAACAGGGCGGACACTGAAGCTTTCTTT.

The chain links TRBV6-5 to TRBJ1-4; the match to TRBD1 covers 9 bases. The junction had 5 bases not matched to a gene; V was cut back by 7 bases and J by 8 bases. Germline lookup yields CDR1 MNHEY and CDR2 SVGAGI. The CDR3 has 13 amino acids. CDR3 DNA sequence: TGTGCCAGCAAAGGACAGGGGTGGGAAAAACTGTTTTTT. It codes for CASKGQGWEKLFF.

The gene calls are TRBV6-5 and TRBJ1-5, with D hard to call. The CDR3 totals 13 residues. The V gene lost 3 bases and the J gene lost 7 bases, with 10 bases spanning the gap. The V gene's germline CDR1 is MNHEY and CDR2 SVGAGI. For the CDR3, the DNA is TGTGCCAGCAGTTATCGGGAAAGACAGCCCCAGCATTTT. Its translation: CASSYRERQPQHF.

The CDR3 DNA follows: TGTGCCAGCAGCTTTGCAGGAAATTACTATGGCTACACCTTC. Amino acid sequence: CASSFAGNYYGYTF. V gene TRBV11-2 combines with J gene TRBJ1-2; no definite D call. V lost 3 bases, J lost 3 bases, and 11 bases lay in between. The CDR3 is 14 residues long. Germline-derived CDR1 and CDR2 are SGHAT and FQNNGV.